This TCR beta chain comes out of a study of technical replicates of blood from a handful of donors. Assay used: immunoSEQ multiplex PCR; TCRdb lists only in-frame clones, some missing. The table has more than 75,000 clones, roughly 94% seen once. The CDR3 loop spans 17 amino acids. V was pared by 4 bases and J by 6 bases, with 22 bases between. Germline assignment: CDR1 SGHVS and CDR2 FQNEAQ. This TCR was recovered from a human donor in good health. The specimen sequenced was T cells isolated from PBMCs. J is TRBJ1-5 and V is TRBV7-8; D uncertain. This chain's CDR3 is CASSSAAARSGSQPQHF. CDR3 DNA sequence: TGTGCCAGCAGCTCGGCGGCGGCGAGAAGTGGGAGTCAGCCCCAGCATTTT.